The clone carrying this T cell receptor beta chain was counted ten times or more. TCRdb reanalysed the 5' RACE reads using MiXCR and keeps one entry per CDR3 protein. In the table there are approximately 47,000 distinct CDR3 sequences, around a quarter of which are singletons. This CDR3 comprises 13 residues. V lost 6 bases to trimming and J lost 3 bases, with 12 bases between them. The germline gives CDR1 DFQATT, CDR2 SNEGSKA (reference sequence). J is TRBJ1-5 and V is TRBV20-1, with D perhaps TRBD1 (6 bases). The receptor was derived from a female donor with breast cancer. The sequenced sample consisted of naive CD4+ T cells sorted from blood. Described subset: naive CD4+ T cells, CD4+CD45RA+CD25-. The CDR3 loop is CSATGRDNQPQHF. The CDR3 DNA reads as TGCAGTGCGACAGGAAGGGACAATCAGCCCCAGCATTTT.